The subject of this entry is one T cell receptor (beta chain). Its antigen is still unknown. Extracted from the samples, RNA was reverse transcribed into cDNA to serve as the sequencing template. Sequencing was performed with immunoSEQ multiplex PCR; in TCRdb, only in-frame clones are kept and a portion is missing. The sample holds more than 200,000 clones; less than 80% are singletons and the top ten take more than 0.95%. These data originate in a study of CD8+ T cells in alopecia areata. Trimming removed 3 bases from V and 0 bases from J, with 12 bases in between. The CDR3 loop spans 17 amino acids. The V gene's germline CDR1 is SNHLY and CDR2 FYNNEI. The study, taken as a whole, reports: Higher clonality than in normal scalp was seen in lesional scalp, especially alopecia totalis/universalis. In patients, TCRs were shared less clearly than in mice, and HLA may possibly be involved.

From alopecia areata patients, lesional scalp punch biopsies and peripheral blood were collected. A FACSAria was used to sort CD4+ and CD8+ T cells. These cells came from PBMCs. Specimen: CD4+ T cells sorted from blood, collected at week 0. This TCR was recovered from a human donor with alopecia areata. This chain connects TRBV2 to TRBJ2-6; maybe TRBD2 (5 bases). In DNA, the CDR3 is TGTGCCAGCAGTGACGGACTTACAACCTCTGGGGCCAACGTCCTGACTTTC. Protein sequence: CASSDGLTTSGANVLTF.